This TCR beta chain was sequenced in a study of Ad26.COV2.S vaccination and SARS-CoV-2 variants. Study-level findings and limits: Vaccine and placebo recipients had comparable breadth of non-spike TCRs.

Germline CDR1 MNHEY, CDR2 SVGAGI. Trimming cost V 6 bases and J 2 bases; bases outside gene matches: 5. This CDR3 is built from 15 residues. Treatment described: around 19 received Ad26.COV2.S at low or high dose, single or two shots; several received placebo; per-sample allocation not given. Material that was analyzed had been drawn on day 63 after the first vaccine or placebo injection. On this clone: Its target is not known.

The protocol was immunoSEQ multiplex PCR, while the TCRdb copy is restricted to in-frame clones and leaves out a portion. The table includes about 680,000 clones, 89% detected once. This receptor was identified in a person between 18 and 65 years old who received the Ad26.COV2.S COVID-19 vaccine or a placebo. The V and J genes are TRBV6-5 and TRBJ2-1; TRBD2 matches at 9 bases. Sample: peripheral blood, taken in a trial of Ad26.COV2.S vaccine versus placebo. The CDR3 sequence is CASRLAGDPYNEQFF. Written as DNA, the CDR3 is TGTGCCAGCAGATTAGCGGGGGACCCCTACAATGAGCAGTTCTTC.